The TCR beta chain under discussion was sequenced for a study of a mutant IDH1 vaccine in newly diagnosed glioma. Study overall: Following radiotherapy alone, or alongside temozolomide cycles, vaccination was started after an interval of 4-6 weeks. The study held visit V12 at week 35 and visit V13 at week 47. Overall study results and limits: The occurrence of vaccine-induced immune responses was seen in over 85% of patients.

Time point given: week 47, end of study. Each dose of the vaccine consisted of 300 ug of mutant IDH1 20-mer peptide, with topical imiquimod. Measured with immunoSEQ multiplex PCR; TCRdb has only the in-frame clones, and not every one. The data contain about 50,000 clones, about 80% of them singletons. Trimming took 6 bases from V and 5 from J, leaving 13 bases between them. CDR1 is LNHDA, CDR2 SQIVND, per germline (reference sequence). CDR3 size: 13 residues. Remarks on this clone: Its antigen is undetermined.

The material was PBMCs, obtained from a glioma patient whose treatment included an IDH1 peptide vaccine. This chain connects TRBV19 to TRBJ1-1; D unresolved. The receptor was derived from a woman aged 40 to 50 with glioma. Some clones in this sample may be carry-over from other donors' samples. The chain's CDR3 is CASSPGSGTEAFF. CDR3 coding DNA: TGTGCCAGTAGCCCGGGAAGTGGGACTGAAGCTTTCTTT.